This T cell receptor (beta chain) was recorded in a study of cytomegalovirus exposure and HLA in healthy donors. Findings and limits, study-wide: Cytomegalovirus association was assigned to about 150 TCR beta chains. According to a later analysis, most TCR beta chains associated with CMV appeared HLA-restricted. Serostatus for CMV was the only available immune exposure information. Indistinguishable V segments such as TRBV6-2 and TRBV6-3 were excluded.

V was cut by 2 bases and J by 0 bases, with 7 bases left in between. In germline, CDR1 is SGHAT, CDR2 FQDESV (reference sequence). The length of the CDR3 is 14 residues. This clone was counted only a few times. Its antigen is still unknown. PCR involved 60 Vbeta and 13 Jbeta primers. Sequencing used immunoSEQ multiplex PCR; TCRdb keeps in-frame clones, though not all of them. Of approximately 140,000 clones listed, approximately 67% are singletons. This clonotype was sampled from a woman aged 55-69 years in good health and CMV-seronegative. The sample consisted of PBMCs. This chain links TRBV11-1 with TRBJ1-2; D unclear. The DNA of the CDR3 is TGTGCCAGCAGCTTACACCAGGCTAACTATGGCTACACCTTC. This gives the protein CASSLHQANYGYTF.